This is a list of T cell receptor beta chains from one sample in a study of siplizumab effects on memory and regulatory T cells. This table comes from immunoSEQ multiplex PCR, and its TCRdb copy is limited to in-frame clones, with some not included. Of about 68,000 clones listed, 93% were seen once; the top ten hold roughly 5.2%. Sequencing used CD8+ T cells sorted from blood. Source of these receptors: a human donor in good health. CDR3s include the opening cysteine and the closing phenylalanine or tryptophan. D genes are given only for firm matches. Where a row states a size, it is once, few, many or the class of an expanded clone; other rows omit it.

V gene	clone size	D gene	J gene	CDR3 protein	CDR3 DNA
TRBV4-3	NA	TRBD1	TRBJ1-4	CASSQDDGTAATNEKLFF	TGCGCCAGCAGCCAAGATGACGGGACAGCGGCAACTAATGAAAAACTGTTTTTT
TRBV6-5	NA	TRBD1	TRBJ2-3	CASSGRDRGTDTQYF	TGTGCCAGCAGTGGCCGGGACAGGGGGACAGATACGCAGTATTTT
TRBV7-9	NA	NA	TRBJ2-1	CASSLGTYNEQFF	TGTGCCAGCAGCCTTGGGACCTACAATGAGCAGTTCTTC
TRBV19	NA	NA	TRBJ2-6	CASSISGGRGANVLTF	TGTGCCAGTAGTATTTCGGGGGGCCGTGGGGCCAACGTCCTGACTTTC
TRBV4-1	NA	TRBD2	TRBJ2-3	CASSLSGDLTDTQYF	TGCGCCAGCAGCCTTAGCGGGGACCTCACAGATACGCAGTATTTT
TRBV27	once	TRBD2	TRBJ2-5	CASSSGLAGAQETQYF	TGTGCCAGCAGTTCGGGACTAGCGGGGGCCCAAGAGACCCAGTACTTC
TRBV15	NA	NA	TRBJ2-7	CATSPDSSIYEQYF	TGTGCCACCAGCCCGGACAGCTCAATCTACGAGCAGTACTTC
TRBV10-1	NA	NA	TRBJ2-3	CASSEEERGADTQYF	TGCGCCAGCAGTGAGGAAGAGAGGGGCGCAGATACGCAGTATTTT
TRBV13	NA	NA	TRBJ1-1	CASSLGRIRSEGNTEAFF	TGTGCCAGCAGCTTAGGCCGCATAAGGTCCGAGGGGAACACTGAAGCTTTCTTT
TRBV27	NA	NA	TRBJ2-7	CASTNHPGSAHTYEQYF	TGTGCCAGCACCAACCACCCGGGTAGTGCCCATACCTACGAGCAGTACTTC
TRBV7-9	NA	NA	TRBJ2-5	CASTTSAPETQYF	TGTGCCAGCACCACAAGTGCGCCGGAGACCCAGTACTTC
TRBV27	once	TRBD2	TRBJ2-3	CASSLSAGGSTDTQYF	TGTGCCAGCAGTTTATCCGCGGGGGGCAGCACAGATACGCAGTATTTT
TRBV11-3	NA	TRBD2	TRBJ2-1	CASSRGTSNEQFF	TGTGCCAGCAGCCGGGGGACTAGCAATGAGCAGTTCTTC
TRBV10-3	NA	NA	TRBJ1-1	CAISDLLTGKFTDTEAFF	TGTGCCATCAGTGATTTATTGACAGGAAAGTTTACGGACACTGAAGCTTTCTTT
TRBV27	NA	NA	TRBJ2-7	CASSLGGQGSYEQYF	TGTGCCAGCAGTTTAGGGGGGCAGGGTTCGTACGAGCAGTACTTC
TRBV5-6	NA	TRBD1	TRBJ1-4	CASSPFGGGSFNEKLFF	TGTGCCAGCAGCCCGTTCGGAGGGGGCTCCTTTAATGAAAAACTGTTTTTT
TRBV5-1	NA	NA	TRBJ1-4	CASSLGTASTNEKLFF	TGCGCCAGCAGCTTGGGCACAGCGTCAACTAATGAAAAACTGTTTTTT
TRBV7-2	NA	TRBD2	TRBJ2-7	CASSFYGGESYEQYF	TGTGCCAGCAGCTTCTACGGGGGGGAATCCTACGAGCAGTACTTC
TRBV27	NA	NA	TRBJ1-3	CASKQQGSGNTIYF	TGTGCCAGCAAACAACAGGGCTCTGGAAACACCATATATTTT
TRBV10-2	NA	NA	TRBJ2-4	CASNGPYF	TGCGCCAGCAACGGCCCGTACTTC
TRBV7-3	NA	TRBD2	TRBJ2-5	CASSFYPGGQETQYF	TGTGCCAGCAGCTTCTATCCGGGGGGCCAAGAGACCCAGTACTTC
TRBV10-3	NA	NA	TRBJ2-7	CAISEGDEQYF	TGTGCCATCAGTGAGGGGGACGAGCAGTACTTC
TRBV6-1	NA	NA	TRBJ2-7	CASIQLEGGHEQYF	TGTGCCAGCATCCAACTGGAGGGGGGTCACGAGCAGTACTTC
TRBV30	NA	NA	TRBJ2-6	CAWSDQPSGANVLTF	TGTGCCTGGAGTGACCAGCCCTCTGGGGCCAACGTCCTGACTTTC
TRBV5-8	NA	NA	TRBJ1-4	CASDTLYEKLFF	TGTGCCAGCGACACCCTCTATGAAAAACTGTTTTTT